A single sample gave rise to the 8 T cell receptor beta chains below, sequenced in a study of patients and donors after allogeneic stem cell transplantation. TCRdb re-derived calls from the RT-PCR reads in MiXCR, one entry per CDR3 protein. The table shows 45,000 to 65,000 distinct CDR3 sequences, with 13% occurring only once. The sequencing sample was made of blood, either unsorted or a sorted T cell fraction (not recorded which). The receptor source for this set is a human donor who was either an allogeneic HSCT recipient or a stem cell or donor lymphocyte infusion donor (not recorded which). It is not recorded whose cells these are; they may come from a transplant donor.

This clonotype was detected many times. The chain recombines TRBV6-5 with TRBJ1-1; D is unclear. The V end lost 0 bases, the J end lost 4 bases, and 6 bases lay between the germline ends. There are 13 residues in the CDR3. The germline V gene has CDR1 MNHEY and CDR2 SVGAGI. Here the CDR3 DNA reads TGTGCCAGCAGTTACTCCCGGCCCACTGAAGCTTTCTTT. Its translation: CASSYSRPTEAFF.

This clonotype was detected many times. The chain combines TRBV7-3 with TRBJ2-1, with TRBD2 identical over 7 bases. With 2 bases clipped from V and 13 bases from J, the junction kept 5 bases outside the gene matches. CDR1 is SGHTA, CDR2 FQGTGA, per germline. The CDR3 consists of 12 residues. The CDR3 DNA is TGTGCCAGCAGCTTAGACGGGACTAACCAGTTCTTC. This sequence encodes CASSLDGTNQFF.

This clonotype was observed a handful of times. CDR3 in DNA: TGTGCCGGACTTAGCGGAAACTACAATGAGCAGTTCTTC. This codes for CAGLSGNYNEQFF. This chain joins TRBV4-2 and TRBJ2-1; weak D call: TRBD2 (6 bases). From germline, CDR1 is LGHNA and CDR2 YNFKEQ. Trimming pared 11 bases from V and 3 bases from J, leaving 14 bases between. This CDR3 comprises 13 residues.

The sample holds a few counts of this clonotype. The chain has TRBV12-3 or TRBV12-4 and TRBJ2-2; perhaps D is TRBD1 or TRBD2 (5 bases each). V shed 3 bases and J shed 3 bases, with 14 bases lying between them. The CDR3 totals 16 residues. CDR3 region: CASSFWGREYTGELFF. The CDR3 DNA reads TGTGCCAGCAGTTTTTGGGGCAGGGAGTACACCGGGGAGCTGTTTTTT.

There are many counts of this clonotype. The J gene is TRBJ1-1, the V gene TRBV18; 8 nucleotides align to TRBD1. This CDR3 is built from 15 residues. The trim removed 1 base at V and 2 bases at J, leaving 3 bases unmatched. Germline V gene sequence: CDR1 KGHSH, CDR2 LQKENI. The CDR3 nucleotides read TGTGCCAGCTCACCACAGACAGGGGTCAACACTGAAGCTTTCTTT. Translation gives CASSPQTGVNTEAFF. Based on the CDR3 plus reference TRBV18 and TRBJ1-1, the full variable domain is NAGVMQNPRHLVRRRGQEARLRCSPMKGHSHVYWYRQLPEEGLKFMVYLQKENIIDESGMPKERFSAEFPKEGPSILRIQQVVRGDSAAYFCASSPQTGVNTEAFFGQGTRLTVV.

This clonotype occurred many times. The chain recombines TRBV24-1 with TRBJ2-4; D remains ambiguous. Trimming took off 1 base at V and 0 bases at J, with 9 bases between the two ends. The length of the CDR3 is 16 residues. The germline gives CDR1 KGHDR, CDR2 SFDVKD. The CDR3 DNA is TGTGCCACCAGTGATTTCTCCGGTATAGCCAAAAACATTCAGTACTTC. It encodes CATSDFSGIAKNIQYF.

This clonotype turned up a few times. The rearrangement joins TRBV20-1 to TRBJ1-5, with a tentative D call TRBD1 (5 bases). V gave up 5 bases and J gave up 2 bases, with 16 bases separating them. There are 15 residues in the CDR3. Germline V gives CDR1 DFQATT, CDR2 SNEGSKA (reference sequence). The CDR3 DNA follows: TGCAGTGCTGCCAGTCGGGGGGATGGCAATCAGCCCCAGCATTTT. It translates to CSAASRGDGNQPQHF.

This clonotype has only a few counts. The rearrangement uses TRBV3-1 and TRBJ2-7, with D perhaps TRBD2 (6 bases). Per germline, CDR1 LGHDT and CDR2 YNNKEL (reference sequence). With 1 base removed from V and 4 bases from J, the gap between germline ends came to 17 bases. CDR3 length: 16 amino acids. The CDR3 sequence: CASSQGRDGSGYEQYF. CDR3 in DNA: TGTGCCAGCAGCCAAGGAAGGGACGGCAGCGGGTACGAGCAGTACTTC.